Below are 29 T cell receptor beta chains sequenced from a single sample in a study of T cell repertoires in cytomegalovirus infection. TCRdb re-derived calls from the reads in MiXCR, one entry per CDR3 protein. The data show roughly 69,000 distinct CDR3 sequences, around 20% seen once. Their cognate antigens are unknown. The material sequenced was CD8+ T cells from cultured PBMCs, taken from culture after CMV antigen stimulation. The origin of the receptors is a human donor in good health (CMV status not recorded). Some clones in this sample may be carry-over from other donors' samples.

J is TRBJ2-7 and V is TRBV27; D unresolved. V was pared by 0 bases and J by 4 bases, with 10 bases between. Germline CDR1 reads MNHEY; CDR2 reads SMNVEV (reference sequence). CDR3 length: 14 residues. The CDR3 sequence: CASSLSYDSYEQYF. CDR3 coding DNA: TGTGCCAGCAGTTTATCCTACGACTCATACGAGCAGTACTTC.

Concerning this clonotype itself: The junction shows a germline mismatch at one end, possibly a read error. CDR3 bases: TGTGCAAGCAGTCCCCAACAGATGGGTGGGGAGCAGTACTTC. Protein product: CASSPQQMGGEQYF. The chain uses TRBV6-5 and TRBJ2-7; D ambiguous. The CDR3 length is 14 residues. CDR1 is MNHEY, CDR2 SVGAGI, per germline.

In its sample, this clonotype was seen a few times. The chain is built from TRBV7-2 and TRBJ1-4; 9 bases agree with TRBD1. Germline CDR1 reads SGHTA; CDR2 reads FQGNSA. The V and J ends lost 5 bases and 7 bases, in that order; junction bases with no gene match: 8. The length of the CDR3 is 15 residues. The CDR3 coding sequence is TGTGCCAGCAGCCCTACAGGGGGCTTTGGTGAAAAACTGTTTTTT. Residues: CASSPTGGFGEKLFF. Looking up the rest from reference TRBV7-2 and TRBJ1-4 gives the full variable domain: GAGVSQSPSNKVTEKGKDVELRCDPISGHTALYWYRQSLGQGLEFLIYFQGNSAPDKSGLPSDRFSAERTGGSVSTLTIQRTQQEDSAVYLCASSPTGGFGEKLFFGSGTQLSVL.

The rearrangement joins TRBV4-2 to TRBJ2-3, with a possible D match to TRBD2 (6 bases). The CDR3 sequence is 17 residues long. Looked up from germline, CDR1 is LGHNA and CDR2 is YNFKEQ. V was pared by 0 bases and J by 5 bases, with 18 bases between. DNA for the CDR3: TGTGCCAGCAGCCAAGATCGGGTGGAGGGCGAAAAAGATACGCAGTATTTT. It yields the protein CASSQDRVEGEKDTQYF.

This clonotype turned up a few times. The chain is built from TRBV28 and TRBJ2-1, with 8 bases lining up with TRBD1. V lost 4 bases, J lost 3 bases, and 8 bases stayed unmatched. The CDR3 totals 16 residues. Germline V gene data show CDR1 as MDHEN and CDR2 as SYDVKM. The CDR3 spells CASSSLNRGVYNEQFF. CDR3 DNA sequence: TGTGCCAGCAGTTCATTAAACAGGGGGGTCTACAATGAGCAGTTCTTC.

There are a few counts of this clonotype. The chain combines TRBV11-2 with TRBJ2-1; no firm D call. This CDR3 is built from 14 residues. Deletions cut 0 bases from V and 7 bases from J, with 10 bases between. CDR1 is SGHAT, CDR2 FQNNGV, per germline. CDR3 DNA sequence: TGTGCCAGCAGCTTAGATCTAAAGGGAAATGAGCAGTTCTTC. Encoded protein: CASSLDLKGNEQFF.

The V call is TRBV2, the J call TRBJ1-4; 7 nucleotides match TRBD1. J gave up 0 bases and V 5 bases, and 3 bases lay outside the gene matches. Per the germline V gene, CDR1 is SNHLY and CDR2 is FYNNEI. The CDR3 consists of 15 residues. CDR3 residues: CASSRQGATNEKLFF. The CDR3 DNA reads TGTGCCAGCAGTCGCCAGGGGGCAACTAATGAAAAACTGTTTTTT.

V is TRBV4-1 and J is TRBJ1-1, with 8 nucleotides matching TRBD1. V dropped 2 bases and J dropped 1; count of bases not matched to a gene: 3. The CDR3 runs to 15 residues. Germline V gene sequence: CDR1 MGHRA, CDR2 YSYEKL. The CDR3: CASSQLGQANTEAFF. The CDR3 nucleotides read TGCGCCAGCAGCCAACTGGGACAGGCGAACACTGAAGCTTTCTTT.

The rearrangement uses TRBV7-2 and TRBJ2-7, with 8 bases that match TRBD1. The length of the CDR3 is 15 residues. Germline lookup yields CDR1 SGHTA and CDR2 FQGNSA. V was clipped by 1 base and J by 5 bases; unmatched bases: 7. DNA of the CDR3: TGTGCCAGCAGCTTAGGTTTGGACAGGGTCCACGAGCAGTACTTC. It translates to CASSLGLDRVHEQYF. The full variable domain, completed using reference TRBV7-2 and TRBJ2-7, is GAGVSQSPSNKVTEKGKDVELRCDPISGHTALYWYRQSLGQGLEFLIYFQGNSAPDKSGLPSDRFSAERTGGSVSTLTIQRTQQEDSAVYLCASSLGLDRVHEQYFGPGTRLTVT.

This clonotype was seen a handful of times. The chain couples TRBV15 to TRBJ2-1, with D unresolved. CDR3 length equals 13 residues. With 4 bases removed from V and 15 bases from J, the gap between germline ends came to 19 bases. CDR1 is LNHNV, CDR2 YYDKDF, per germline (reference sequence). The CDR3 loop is CATSKEGSPLGFF. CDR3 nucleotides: TGTGCCACCAGCAAAGAAGGGTCACCCTTGGGGTTCTTC.

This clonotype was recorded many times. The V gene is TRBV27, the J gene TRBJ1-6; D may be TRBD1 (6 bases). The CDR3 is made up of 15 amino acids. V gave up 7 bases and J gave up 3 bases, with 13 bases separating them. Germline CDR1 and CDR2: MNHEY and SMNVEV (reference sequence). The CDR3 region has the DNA TGTGCCAGCAATAGGGCAGGGGACTATAATTCACCCCTCCACTTT. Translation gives CASNRAGDYNSPLHF.

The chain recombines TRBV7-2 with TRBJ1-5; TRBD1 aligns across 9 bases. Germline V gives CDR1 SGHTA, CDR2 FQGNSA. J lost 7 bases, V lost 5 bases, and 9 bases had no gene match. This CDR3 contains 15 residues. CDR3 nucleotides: TGTGCCAGCAGCCAACTGGACAGGGGAGGCCAGCCCCAGCATTTT. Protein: CASSQLDRGGQPQHF.

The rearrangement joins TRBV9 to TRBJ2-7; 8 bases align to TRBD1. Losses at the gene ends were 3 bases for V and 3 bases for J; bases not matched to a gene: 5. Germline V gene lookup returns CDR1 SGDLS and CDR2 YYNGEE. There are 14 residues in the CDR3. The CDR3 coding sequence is TGTGCCAGCAGCGGTGGGGACAGGTTCTACGAGCAGTACTTC. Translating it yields CASSGGDRFYEQYF.

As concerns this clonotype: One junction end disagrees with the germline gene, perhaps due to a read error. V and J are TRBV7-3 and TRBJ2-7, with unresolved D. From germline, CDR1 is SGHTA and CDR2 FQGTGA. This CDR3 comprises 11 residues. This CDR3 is CASSLGPDTDF. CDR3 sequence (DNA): TGTGCCAGCAGCTTAGGCCCAGACACCGATTTC.

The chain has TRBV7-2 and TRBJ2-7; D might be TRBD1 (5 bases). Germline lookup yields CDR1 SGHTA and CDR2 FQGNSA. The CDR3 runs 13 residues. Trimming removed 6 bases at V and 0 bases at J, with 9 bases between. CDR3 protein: CASRPDSSYEQYF. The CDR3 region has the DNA TGTGCCAGCAGACCTGACAGCTCCTACGAGCAGTACTTC. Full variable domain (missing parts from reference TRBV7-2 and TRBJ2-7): GAGVSQSPSNKVTEKGKDVELRCDPISGHTALYWYRQSLGQGLEFLIYFQGNSAPDKSGLPSDRFSAERTGGSVSTLTIQRTQQEDSAVYLCASRPDSSYEQYFGPGTRLTVT.

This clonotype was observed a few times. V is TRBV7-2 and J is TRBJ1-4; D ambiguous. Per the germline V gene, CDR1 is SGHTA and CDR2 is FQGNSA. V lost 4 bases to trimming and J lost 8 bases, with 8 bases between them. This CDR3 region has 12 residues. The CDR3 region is CASSSGEEKLFF. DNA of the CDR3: TGTGCCAGCAGCTCCGGGGAGGAAAAACTGTTTTTT.

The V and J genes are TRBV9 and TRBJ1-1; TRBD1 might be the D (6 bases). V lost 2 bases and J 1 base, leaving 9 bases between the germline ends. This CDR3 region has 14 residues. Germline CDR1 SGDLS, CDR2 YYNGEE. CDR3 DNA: TGTGCCAGCAGCGTGGGACATACGAACACTGAAGCTTTCTTT. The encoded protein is CASSVGHTNTEAFF. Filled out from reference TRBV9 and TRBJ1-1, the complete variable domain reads DSGVTQTPKHLITATGQRVTLRCSPRSGDLSVYWYQQSLDQGLQFLIQYYNGEERAKGNILERFSAQQFPDLHSELNLSSLELGDSALYFCASSVGHTNTEAFFGQGTRLTVV.

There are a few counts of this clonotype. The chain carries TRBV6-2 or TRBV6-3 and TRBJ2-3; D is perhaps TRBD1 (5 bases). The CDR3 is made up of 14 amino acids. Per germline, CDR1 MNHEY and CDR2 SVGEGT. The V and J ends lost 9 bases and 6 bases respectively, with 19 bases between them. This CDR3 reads CASGEGVLPDTQYF. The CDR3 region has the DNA TGTGCCAGTGGCGAAGGGGTCCTCCCGGATACGCAGTATTTT.

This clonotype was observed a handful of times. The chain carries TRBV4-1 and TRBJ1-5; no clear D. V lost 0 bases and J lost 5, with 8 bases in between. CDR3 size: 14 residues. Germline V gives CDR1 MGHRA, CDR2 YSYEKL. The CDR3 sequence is CASSQEREYQPQHF. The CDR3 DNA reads TGCGCCAGCAGCCAAGAGAGGGAATATCAGCCCCAGCATTTT.

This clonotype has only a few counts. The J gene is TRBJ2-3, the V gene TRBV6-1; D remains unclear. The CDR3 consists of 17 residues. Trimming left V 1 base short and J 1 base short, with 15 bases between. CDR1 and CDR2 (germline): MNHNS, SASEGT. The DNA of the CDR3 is TGTGCCAGCAGTGAAGAGGTCCCGGCTAGGGGCACAGATACGCAGTATTTT. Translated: CASSEEVPARGTDTQYF.

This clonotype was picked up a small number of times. This CDR3 is CASSQEKEGDLYGYTF. The CDR3 bases are TGCGCCAGCAGCCAAGAGAAAGAAGGGGATCTCTATGGCTACACCTTC. This chain joins TRBV4-1 and TRBJ1-2; D possibly corresponds to TRBD1 (5 bases). The CDR3 consists of 16 residues. CDR1 and CDR2 from the germline V gene are MGHRA and YSYEKL. Trimming stripped 0 bases from V and 4 bases from J, with 15 bases between.

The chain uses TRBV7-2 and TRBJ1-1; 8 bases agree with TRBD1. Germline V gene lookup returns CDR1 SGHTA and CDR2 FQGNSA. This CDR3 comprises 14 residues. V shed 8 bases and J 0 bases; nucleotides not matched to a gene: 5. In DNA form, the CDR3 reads TGTGCCAGCCCCGGGACAGGATTGAACACTGAAGCTTTCTTT. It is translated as CASPGTGLNTEAFF.

The CDR3: CASSYLGGTGVFEQYF. As DNA, the CDR3 is TGTGCCAGCAGTTACTTGGGGGGGACAGGGGTTTTTGAGCAGTACTTC. J is TRBJ2-7 and V is TRBV6-5, with 10 nucleotides matching TRBD1. CDR3 length: 16 amino acids. V shed 1 base, J shed 7 bases, and the junction held 10 bases outside the gene matches. CDR1 MNHEY and CDR2 SVGAGI come from the germline V gene.

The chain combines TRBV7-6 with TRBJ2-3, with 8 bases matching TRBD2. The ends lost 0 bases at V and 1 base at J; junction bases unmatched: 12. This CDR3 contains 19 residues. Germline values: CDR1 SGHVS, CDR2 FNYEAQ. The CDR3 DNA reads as TGTGCCAGCAGCTTAGCGTGGGGTAGCGGGACAAGTCGCACAGATACGCAGTATTTT. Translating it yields CASSLAWGSGTSRTDTQYF.

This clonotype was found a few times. The CDR3 protein is CASSLAVEQPQHF. The DNA of the CDR3 is TGTGCCAGCAGCTTAGCGGTGGAACAGCCCCAGCATTTT. The chain joins TRBV7-9 to TRBJ1-5; D not resolved. CDR1 SEHNR and CDR2 FQNEAQ come from the germline V gene (reference sequence). The germline V and J ends were trimmed by 0 bases and 7 bases, with 7 bases remaining between them. This CDR3 has 13 residues.

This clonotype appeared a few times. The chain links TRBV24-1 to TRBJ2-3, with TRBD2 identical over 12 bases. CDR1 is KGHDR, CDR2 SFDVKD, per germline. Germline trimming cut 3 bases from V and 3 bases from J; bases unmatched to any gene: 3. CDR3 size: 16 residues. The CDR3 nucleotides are TGTGCCACCAGTGATCCACTAGCGGGGGGAACAGATACGCAGTATTTT. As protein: CATSDPLAGGTDTQYF.

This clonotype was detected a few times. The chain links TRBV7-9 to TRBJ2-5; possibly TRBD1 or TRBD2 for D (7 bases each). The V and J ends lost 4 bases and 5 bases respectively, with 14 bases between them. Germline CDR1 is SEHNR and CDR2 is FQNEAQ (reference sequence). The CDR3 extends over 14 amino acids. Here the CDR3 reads CASSSSRGGETQYF. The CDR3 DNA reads TGTGCCAGCAGCTCCTCCAGGGGGGGGGAGACCCAGTACTTC.

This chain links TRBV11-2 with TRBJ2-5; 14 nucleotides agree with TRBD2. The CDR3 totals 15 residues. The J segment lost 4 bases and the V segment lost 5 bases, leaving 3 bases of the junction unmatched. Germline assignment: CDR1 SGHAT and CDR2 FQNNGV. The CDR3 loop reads CASSPGLAGVETQYF. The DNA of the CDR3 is TGTGCCAGCAGCCCGGGACTAGCGGGGGTAGAGACCCAGTACTTC.

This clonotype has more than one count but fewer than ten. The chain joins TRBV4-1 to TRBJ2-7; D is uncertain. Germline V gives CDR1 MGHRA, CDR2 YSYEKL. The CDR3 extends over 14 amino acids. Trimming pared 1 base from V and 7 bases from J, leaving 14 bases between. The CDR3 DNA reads TGCGCCAGCAGCCAAGCTCAATCCCAAAGGGAGCAGTACTTC. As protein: CASSQAQSQREQYF.